Included here is one T cell receptor (beta chain) sequence, with context. What this receptor recognizes is not known. The record has no base qualities; no much larger clone is one base away. This sample was taken from a study of T cell repertoires in ileal Crohn's disease (dated by TCRdb to about 2019). About the study as a whole: The median duration of disease was 7.9 years, and at the time of surgery 35% of patients were active smokers. All patients had surgery for a complication: stricturing disease in roughly 61% and penetrating disease in about 39%. Postoperative therapy was given to about half of the patients, with thiopurines administered to some 10 patients and anti-TNF agents administered to 18 patients. M6 samples consisted of neoterminal ileum biopsies collected during postoperative colonoscopy. TCR repertoire analysis was performed in 45 to 65 Crohn's disease patients drawn from a prospective multicentre cohort. The study ran alongside a multicentre cohort designed to identify predictors of early endoscopic recurrence after ileocolonic resection. A Rutgeerts score higher than i0 was the definition used for endoscopic postoperative recurrence. A total of 171 mucosal samples from roughly 60 patients were sequenced, collected from several sites on the surgical specimen and at postoperative endoscopy. The paper's findings and limits, for the study overall: Postoperative endoscopy timing varied within the first year after surgery, with a median delay of roughly seven months. Endoscopic recurrence was linked to a higher percentage of high-frequency clones at surgery, and recurrence occurred in every patient whose clonality exceeded 26.8% (18/57). Only a subgroup of patients, of unstated size, had mucosal CD4 and CD8 T cells sorted and sequenced. Compared with CD4 T cells, sorted CD8 T cells held more high-frequency clones, which suggests that the mucosal expansions were mostly CD8. A significantly higher proportion of clonal expansions was observed in active smokers at surgery than in non-smokers (approximately 28% vs 17%, p=0.02).

Five hundred nanograms of biopsy DNA per sample were submitted for commercial TCRB immunosequencing. A two-step, amplification bias-controlled multiplex PCR was used by Adaptive Biotechnology to amplify CDR3 regions from genomic DNA. Primers covering every V and J gene segment were used in the first PCR, while barcodes and Illumina adapters were added in the second PCR. CDR3 libraries were sequenced on an Illumina instrument. The authors' pipeline ran thus. Analysis combined the vendor-provided pipelines with custom analysis of raw data in R/Bioconductor under R version 3.3.0. Clonality, which ranges from 0 to 1, was calculated as the inverse of the normalised Shannon entropy across all productive clones. High-frequency clones were defined as the share of the repertoire occupied by the top 100 clones, with only clones passing a 95% confidence test being retained. The Simpson index measured repertoire diversity, and the Morisita-Horn index measured overlap between samples. As stored in TCRdb, this immuneACCESS dataset retains in-frame rearrangements with V and J assigned. A fraction of the clones does not appear; measured against another copy, unresolved V genes explain less than half of the discrepancy, and the remainder lacks a known reason. D and trimming come from the DNA, and the V and J calls and clone size come from that table. In this sample the table shows some 60,000 clones, around nine tenths of which occur a single time. The ten largest account for roughly 2% of the sample.

Trimming removed 1 base from V and 0 bases from J, leaving 8 bases between the germline ends. The CDR3, cysteine through phenylalanine, is 15 amino acids long. Only CDR3 DNA is held: 45 bases, read in frame from base 1. The germline V gene (reference sequence) sets CDR1 to SGHKS and CDR2 to YYEKEE. The sample's time point label is to be understood as: neoterminal ileum biopsy at postoperative endoscopy, about 6 months after surgery. Eligible patients were adults with ileal or ileocolonic Crohn's disease who had an indication for ileocolonic resection. Whole ileal mucosal biopsies were kept frozen at -80 degrees C prior to DNA extraction. A TRizol-based method was used to extract genomic DNA from the frozen whole biopsies, and the DNA was quantified with a NanoDrop 2000 spectrophotometer.

Sample: ileal tissue. The clonotype was recovered from an adult with Crohn's disease. The sequence links TRBV5-5 to TRBJ1-5, with no confident D gene call. The bases read TGTGCCAGCAGCTTGCCGGGTCTTAGCAATCAGCCCCAGCATTTT. This encodes CASSLPGLSNQPQHF.